This T cell receptor (beta chain) was sequenced for a study of blood T cell repertoires in COVID-19. Study-level background: Some COVID-19 samples were acute and others convalescent; all came from the United States, Italy and Spain. Sample material is recorded as cDNA or gDNA derived from T cells, B-cell-depleted T cells, or PBMCs.

Original methodology: Reference gene primers were amplified, and this amplification served to estimate nucleated cell counts. Some clones are missing from TCRdb's copy, which holds only in-frame ones; the method was immunoSEQ multiplex PCR. Clonal size and the V and J genes are those of that table, whereas D and trimming came from the DNA. The table shows about 100,000 clones, with around 87% occurring only once. Seattle's enrolled individuals joined amid active infection and were then monitored longitudinally. The germline V gene encodes CDR1 GTSNPN and CDR2 SVGIG (reference sequence). This CDR3 spans 14 amino acids. V dropped 0 bases and J dropped 7; count of bases not matched to a gene: 7.

The rearrangement joins TRBV30 to TRBJ1-1, with 8 bases matching TRBD1. The material sequenced was peripheral blood. The TCR sequence derives from a woman between 45 and 65 years old with COVID-19, enrolled during active disease. In DNA form, the CDR3 reads TGTGCCTGGAGTGTCCTCAGGGGGCGAGTTGAAGCTTTCTTT. Encoded protein: CAWSVLRGRVEAFF.